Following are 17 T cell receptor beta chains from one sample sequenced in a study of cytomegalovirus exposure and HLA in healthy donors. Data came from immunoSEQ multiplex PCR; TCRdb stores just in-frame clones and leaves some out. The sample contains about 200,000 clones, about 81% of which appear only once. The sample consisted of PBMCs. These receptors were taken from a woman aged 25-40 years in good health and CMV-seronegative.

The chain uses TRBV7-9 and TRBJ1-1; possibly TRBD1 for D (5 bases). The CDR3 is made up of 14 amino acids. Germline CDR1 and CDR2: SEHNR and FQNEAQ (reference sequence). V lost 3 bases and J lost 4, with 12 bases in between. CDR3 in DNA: TGTGCCAGCAGCTTCACAGGAAGAACCACTGAAGCTTTCTTT. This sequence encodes CASSFTGRTTEAFF.

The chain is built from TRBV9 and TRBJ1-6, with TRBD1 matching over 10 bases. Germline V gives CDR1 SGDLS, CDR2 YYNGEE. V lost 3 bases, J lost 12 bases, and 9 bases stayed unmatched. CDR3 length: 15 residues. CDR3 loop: CASSGQGAEWEPLHF. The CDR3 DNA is TGTGCCAGCAGCGGACAGGGGGCGGAGTGGGAACCCCTCCACTTT.

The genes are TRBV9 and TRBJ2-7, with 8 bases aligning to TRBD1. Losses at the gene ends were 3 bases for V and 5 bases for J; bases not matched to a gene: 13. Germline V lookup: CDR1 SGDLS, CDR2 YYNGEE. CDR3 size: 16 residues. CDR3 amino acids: CASSGGWSRGPHEQYF. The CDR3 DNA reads TGTGCCAGCAGCGGCGGATGGAGCAGGGGGCCCCACGAGCAGTACTTC.

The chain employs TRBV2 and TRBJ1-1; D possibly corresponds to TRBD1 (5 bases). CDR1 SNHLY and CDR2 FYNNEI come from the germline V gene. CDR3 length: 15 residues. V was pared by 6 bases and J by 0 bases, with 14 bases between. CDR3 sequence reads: CASRLDGGMNTEAFF. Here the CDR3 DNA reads TGTGCCAGCAGATTGGACGGGGGTATGAACACTGAAGCTTTCTTT.

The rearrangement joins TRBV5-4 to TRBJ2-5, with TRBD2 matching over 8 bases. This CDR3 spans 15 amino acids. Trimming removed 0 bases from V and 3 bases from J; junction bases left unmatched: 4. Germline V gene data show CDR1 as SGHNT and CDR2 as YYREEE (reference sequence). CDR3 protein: CASSLGGTREETQYF. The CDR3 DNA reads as TGTGCCAGCAGCTTGGGGGGGACTAGAGAAGAGACCCAGTACTTC.

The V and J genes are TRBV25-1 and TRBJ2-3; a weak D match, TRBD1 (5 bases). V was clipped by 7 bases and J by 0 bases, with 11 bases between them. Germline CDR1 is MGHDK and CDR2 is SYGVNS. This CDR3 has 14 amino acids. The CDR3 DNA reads TGTGCCAGCATGGCAGGGCTAAGCACAGATACGCAGTATTTT. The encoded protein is CASMAGLSTDTQYF.

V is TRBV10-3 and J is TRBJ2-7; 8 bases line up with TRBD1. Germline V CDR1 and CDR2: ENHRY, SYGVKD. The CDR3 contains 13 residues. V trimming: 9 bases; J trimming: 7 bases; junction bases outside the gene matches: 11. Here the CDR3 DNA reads TGTGCCATTGGACAGGGTACCTCGGGGGAGCAGTACTTC. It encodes CAIGQGTSGEQYF.

The CDR3, as DNA: TGTGCCAGCAGCCTCGGGACTAGCGGGACCCATGAGCAGTTCTTC. The encoded protein is CASSLGTSGTHEQFF. The chain links TRBV7-6 to TRBJ2-1, with 13 positions matching TRBD2. The V segment lost 5 bases and the J segment 8 bases; nucleotides outside the gene matches: 6. This CDR3 region has 15 residues. Looked up from germline, CDR1 is SGHVS and CDR2 is FNYEAQ. The full variable domain, its missing parts supplied by reference TRBV7-6 and TRBJ2-1, is GAGVSQSPRYKVTKRGQDVALRCDPISGHVSLYWYRQALGQGPEFLTYFNYEAQQDKSGLPNDRFSAERPEGSISTLTIQRTEQRDSAMYRCASSLGTSGTHEQFFGPGTRLTVL.

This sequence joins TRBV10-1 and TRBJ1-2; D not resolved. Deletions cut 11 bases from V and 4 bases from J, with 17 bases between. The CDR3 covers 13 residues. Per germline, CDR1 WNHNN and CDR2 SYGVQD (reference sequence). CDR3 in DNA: TGCGCCTCCCGACTGACCCTGAGCTATGGCTACACCTTC. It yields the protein CASRLTLSYGYTF.

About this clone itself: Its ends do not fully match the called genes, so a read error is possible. The CDR3 DNA is TGTGCCAGCAGCTTGGGGGGCCGGGACTGGGTTTTT. Protein sequence: CASSLGGRDWVF. The rearrangement uses TRBV5-4 and TRBJ1-4; possibly TRBD1 for D (5 bases). The germline V gene has CDR1 SGHNT and CDR2 YYREEE (reference sequence). The length of the CDR3 is 12 residues.

The CDR3 loop reads CASRGTSGYEQYF. Here the CDR3 DNA reads TGCGCCAGCAGGGGGACTAGCGGCTACGAGCAGTACTTC. This chain joins TRBV5-1 and TRBJ2-7; the match to TRBD2 covers 11 bases. Germline V gene sequence: CDR1 SGHRS, CDR2 YFSETQ. With 5 bases clipped from V and 3 bases from J, the junction kept 1 base outside the gene matches. The CDR3 sequence is 13 residues long.

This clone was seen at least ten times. CDR3 sequence: CASRFSEGGYTF. The DNA for the CDR3 is TGTGCCAGCAGGTTCTCGGAGGGTGGCTACACCTTC. The genes are TRBV25-1 and TRBJ1-2, with no clear D. V was shortened by 6 bases and J by 7 bases, with 12 bases between the two germline ends. This CDR3 contains 12 residues. Germline CDR1 MGHDK, CDR2 SYGVNS.

This CDR3 reads CASSRGTEGRNEQYF. The DNA for the CDR3 is TGTGCCAGTAGTAGAGGGACAGAGGGGAGAAACGAGCAGTACTTC. The genes are TRBV19 and TRBJ2-7, with 7 bases that match TRBD1. Trimming cost V 4 bases and J 5 bases; bases outside gene matches: 11. The V gene's germline CDR1 is LNHDA and CDR2 SQIVND (reference sequence). This CDR3 has 15 residues. The full variable domain, in which reference TRBV19 and TRBJ2-7 provide the parts outside the CDR3, is DGGITQSPKYLFRKEGQNVTLSCEQNLNHDAMYWYRQDPGQGLRLIYYSQIVNDFQKGDIAEGYSVSREKKESFPLTVTSAQKNPTAFYLCASSRGTEGRNEQYFGPGTRLTVT.

The CDR3 nucleotides are TGCAGTGCTGCCGGCGGACTTGGGCAGTTCTTC. As protein: CSAAGGLGQFF. The chain carries TRBV20-1 and TRBJ2-1, with D perhaps TRBD2 (5 bases). The CDR3 covers 11 residues. CDR1 is DFQATT and CDR2 is SNEGSKA in the germline V gene (reference sequence). V gave up 5 bases and J gave up 12 bases, with 14 bases separating them.

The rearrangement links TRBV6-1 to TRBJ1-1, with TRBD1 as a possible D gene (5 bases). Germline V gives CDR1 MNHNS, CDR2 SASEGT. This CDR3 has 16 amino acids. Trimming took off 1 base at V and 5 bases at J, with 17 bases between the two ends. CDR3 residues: CASSEGSDGGTTEAFF. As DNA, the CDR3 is TGTGCCAGCAGTGAAGGCTCCGACGGGGGGACGACTGAAGCTTTCTTT.

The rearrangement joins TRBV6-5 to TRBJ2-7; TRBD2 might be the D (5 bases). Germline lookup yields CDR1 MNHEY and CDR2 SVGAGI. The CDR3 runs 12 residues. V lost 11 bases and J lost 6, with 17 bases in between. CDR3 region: CAAARDIGEQYF. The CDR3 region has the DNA TGTGCCGCCGCCCGGGATATAGGCGAGCAGTACTTC.

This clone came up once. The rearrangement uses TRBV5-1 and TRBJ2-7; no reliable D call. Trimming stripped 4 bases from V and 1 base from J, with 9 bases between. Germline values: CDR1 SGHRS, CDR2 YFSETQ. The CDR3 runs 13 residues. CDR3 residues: CASSTEYSYEQYF. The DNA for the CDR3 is TGCGCCAGCAGCACGGAGTATTCCTACGAGCAGTACTTC.